What follows are 28 T cell receptor beta chains derived from one specimen sequenced in a study of control samples from healthy donors and cancer patients. The repertoire was sequenced with immunoSEQ multiplex PCR; TCRdb's copy has only in-frame clones and lacks some. This sample has about 180,000 clones, with approximately 94% found just once. Material: blood. These receptors came from a man aged 25-45 years in good health.

Turning to this clone: The junction shows a germline mismatch at one end, possibly a read error. The chain employs TRBV2 and TRBJ1-4; 8 bases are a match to TRBD1. Germline values: CDR1 SNHLY, CDR2 FYNNEI. The CDR3 is 14 residues long. The CDR3 DNA reads TGTGCCGGCAGAGCCACAGGGGGGGGTGAAAAACTGTTTTTT. Encoded protein: CAGRATGGGEKLFF.

The J gene is TRBJ1-5, the V gene TRBV7-2, with 9 positions matching TRBD1. The CDR3 totals 15 residues. Germline V gene lookup returns CDR1 SGHTA and CDR2 FQGNSA. Germline trimming cut 4 bases from V and 6 bases from J; bases unmatched to any gene: 7. The CDR3 here is CASSSRDRASQPQHF. CDR3 coding DNA: TGTGCCAGCAGCTCCCGGGACAGGGCCAGTCAGCCCCAGCATTTT.

The chain recombines TRBV13 with TRBJ2-1; weak D call: TRBD2 (6 bases). Germline V gene lookup returns CDR1 PRHDT and CDR2 FYEKMQ (reference sequence). With 7 bases removed from V and 0 bases from J, the gap between germline ends came to 10 bases. The CDR3 loop spans 14 amino acids. The DNA for the CDR3 is TGTGCCAGCACGGAGGGAAGCTCCTACAATGAGCAGTTCTTC. It yields the protein CASTEGSSYNEQFF.

The rearrangement uses TRBV7-2 and TRBJ1-1; tentatively, D is TRBD1 (5 bases). The germline V gene encodes CDR1 SGHTA and CDR2 FQGNSA. The CDR3 sequence is 14 residues long. Trimming left V 4 bases short and J 7 bases short, with 16 bases between. In nucleotides, the CDR3 is TGTGCCAGCAGCTACCGCGTTGGGGGAGGTGAAGCTTTCTTT. Amino acids: CASSYRVGGGEAFF.

A note on this clone: At the DNA level, this CDR3 is encoded by other sequences in the same sample as well. The genes are TRBV5-1 and TRBJ2-5, with unresolved D. Germline CDR1 SGHRS, CDR2 YFSETQ. This CDR3 spans 13 amino acids. V lost 0 bases and J lost 1, with 4 bases in between. The CDR3 DNA reads as TGCGCCAGCAGCTTGGGGCGCCAAGAGACCCAGTACTTC. This encodes CASSLGRQETQYF.

On this clone itself: One end of the junction fails to match germline, which may point to a read error. The chain employs TRBV12-3 or TRBV12-4 and TRBJ2-5, with 9 bases fitting TRBD2. The CDR3 is made up of 12 amino acids. The CDR3 nucleotides read TGTACCAGCAGCGGGGGGTGGGAGACCCAGTACTTC. Its protein is CTSSGGWETQYF.

With regard to this clone: The same CDR3 can be traced to other DNA sequences in this sample. The chain links TRBV9 to TRBJ2-6; 8 bases match TRBD2. CDR3 length: 19 residues. Germline values: CDR1 SGDLS, CDR2 YYNGEE. Losses at the gene ends were 7 bases for V and 4 bases for J; bases not matched to a gene: 19. CDR3 sequence: CASGGGHRGPTGGANVLTF. The CDR3 DNA reads TGTGCCAGCGGCGGGGGGCATCGGGGGCCCACTGGAGGGGCCAACGTCCTGACTTTC.

The chain employs TRBV6-1 and TRBJ1-6; D perhaps matches TRBD1 (5 bases). The V gene's germline CDR1 is MNHNS and CDR2 SASEGT. Deletions cut 3 bases from V and 6 bases from J, with 15 bases between. The CDR3 is made up of 16 amino acids. CDR3 protein: CASSDRPGGGNSPLHF. As DNA, the CDR3 is TGTGCCAGCAGTGACAGGCCCGGGGGAGGTAATTCACCCCTCCACTTT.

In the case of this clone: The missing conserved phenylalanine or tryptophan at the end of this CDR3 makes a read error likely. The DNA is left out, because the CDR3 cannot be placed on it with certainty; the CDR3 is given as TCRdb lists it. The chain uses TRBV5-4 and TRBJ1-2. Germline V lookup: CDR1 SGHNT, CDR2 YYREEE (reference sequence). The CDR3 length equals 12 residues, ends included. The CDR3 protein is CASSLSGYGRAV.

The chain joins TRBV9 to TRBJ1-1; no clear D gene. V was shortened by 0 bases and J by 2 bases, with 8 bases between the two germline ends. Germline lookup yields CDR1 SGDLS and CDR2 YYNGEE. This CDR3 has 14 amino acids. CDR3 coding DNA: TGTGCCAGCAGCGTAGGGAGGAGCAACACTGAAGCTTTCTTT. Translation: CASSVGRSNTEAFF.

The rearrangement uses TRBV11-2 and TRBJ2-7; D may be TRBD1 (5 bases). V lost 4 bases and J 2 bases, leaving 12 bases between the germline ends. Germline CDR1 is SGHAT and CDR2 is FQNNGV. The CDR3 has 14 amino acids. The chain's CDR3 is CASSYSAGPYEQYF. The CDR3 DNA reads TGTGCCAGCAGCTACTCGGCAGGGCCCTACGAGCAGTACTTC.

CDR3 sequence: CASSPRLAGGGTRFVLTF. DNA of the CDR3: TGTGCCAGCTCACCAAGGCTAGCGGGAGGCGGTACCAGGTTCGTCCTGACTTTC. The V and J genes are TRBV18 and TRBJ2-6; 11 bases fit TRBD2. V was clipped by 2 bases and J by 12 bases; unmatched bases: 15. The germline CDR1 and CDR2 sequences are KGHSH and LQKENI. This CDR3 spans 18 amino acids. The variable domain in full, completed from reference TRBV18 and TRBJ2-6, reads NAGVMQNPRHLVRRRGQEARLRCSPMKGHSHVYWYRQLPEEGLKFMVYLQKENIIDESGMPKERFSAEFPKEGPSILRIQQVVRGDSAAYFCASSPRLAGGGTRFVLTFGAGSRLTVL.

V gene TRBV19 combines with J gene TRBJ2-7, with 12 positions matching TRBD1. Germline assignment: CDR1 LNHDA and CDR2 SQIVND (reference sequence). The CDR3 is made up of 15 amino acids. The V segment lost 3 bases and the J segment 7 bases; nucleotides outside the gene matches: 7. CDR3 sequence reads: CASSISGQGAEEQYF. CDR3 nucleotides: TGTGCCAGTAGTATTTCGGGACAGGGGGCGGAAGAGCAGTACTTC.

The V and J genes are TRBV5-1 and TRBJ2-1; 7 bases map to TRBD2. The CDR3 extends over 17 amino acids. Germline V CDR1 and CDR2: SGHRS, YFSETQ. Trimming at V came to 4 bases and at J to 3 bases, leaving 13 bases not matched to a gene. CDR3 sequence: CASSAGASGVIYNEQFF. The CDR3 DNA reads TGCGCCAGCAGCGCTGGTGCTAGCGGAGTTATCTACAATGAGCAGTTCTTC.

The J gene is TRBJ1-3, the V gene TRBV18; D call uncertain. The ends were cut back, 0 bases at V and 0 bases at J, with 12 bases in the middle. The germline V gene has CDR1 KGHSH and CDR2 LQKENI. The CDR3 length is 17 residues. CDR3 amino acids: CASSPPPRPVSGNTIYF. The CDR3 DNA follows: TGTGCCAGCTCACCACCTCCCAGGCCCGTCTCTGGAAACACCATATATTTT.

The V gene is TRBV6-4, the J gene TRBJ1-1, with D hard to call. Germline loops: CDR1 MRHNA, CDR2 SNTAGT. Trimming removed 11 bases at V and 1 base at J, with 11 bases between. The CDR3 loop spans 12 amino acids. This chain's CDR3 is CAGLTRNTEAFF. CDR3 coding DNA: TGTGCCGGCTTGACAAGGAACACTGAAGCTTTCTTT.

The chain links TRBV19 to TRBJ2-2; the D gene is possibly TRBD2 (5 bases). The CDR3 has 16 residues. The V gene's germline CDR1 is LNHDA and CDR2 SQIVND (reference sequence). The V end was cut by 2 bases, the J end by 2 bases, with 12 bases between. CDR3 in amino acids: CASSIFEGVNTGELFF. CDR3 nucleotide sequence: TGTGCCAGTAGTATATTTGAGGGAGTTAACACCGGGGAGCTGTTTTTT.

The chain recombines TRBV10-3 with TRBJ2-7, with TRBD2 as a possible D gene (7 bases). The length of the CDR3 is 14 residues. CDR1 and CDR2 from the germline V gene are ENHRY and SYGVKD. V was pared by 7 bases and J by 3 bases, with 16 bases between. Here the CDR3 reads CAIMGGGGRYEQYF. The DNA for the CDR3 is TGTGCCATCATGGGAGGGGGGGGCCGCTACGAGCAGTACTTC.

The chain is built from TRBV6-6 and TRBJ1-3; 9 nucleotides match TRBD1. J lost 0 bases, V lost 5 bases, and 5 bases had no gene match. The CDR3 loop spans 16 amino acids. CDR1 is MNHNY and CDR2 is SVGAGI in the germline V gene (reference sequence). The CDR3 DNA is TGTGCCAGCAGTAATGGACAGGGGTCCTCTGGAAACACCATATATTTT. Translating it yields CASSNGQGSSGNTIYF.

On this clone: One end of the junction fails to match germline, which may point to a read error. J is TRBJ2-7 and V is TRBV28; D remains ambiguous. Germline V gene lookup returns CDR1 MDHEN and CDR2 SYDVKM. The CDR3 length is 13 residues. CDR3 residues: CASSASDLYGQYF. The CDR3 DNA reads TGTGCCAGCAGTGCCTCCGACCTTTACGGGCAGTACTTC.

The genes are TRBV7-5 and TRBJ2-2; no DNA check was done on the table's D call, TRBD2. TRBV7-5 is a pseudogene. CDR3 length: 14 amino acids. CDR3 DNA: TGTGTCAGAAGCTTAAGCGGGAACACCGGGGAGCTGTTTTTT. It is translated as CVRSLSGNTGELFF.

This rearrangement joins TRBV27 to TRBJ1-2; D is ambiguous. This CDR3 contains 13 residues. Germline CDR1 reads MNHEY; CDR2 reads SMNVEV (reference sequence). V was trimmed by 4 bases and J by 3 bases, leaving 9 bases between them. The chain's CDR3 is CASSWGKYYGYTF. The CDR3 region has the DNA TGTGCCAGCAGTTGGGGAAAGTACTATGGCTACACCTTC.

This rearrangement joins TRBV5-5 to TRBJ2-1; perhaps TRBD2 as D (5 bases). This CDR3 contains 16 residues. Germline CDR1 is SGHKS and CDR2 is YYEKEE (reference sequence). Trimming left V 0 bases short and J 0 bases short, with 10 bases between. CDR3 sequence: CASSLAGIISYNEQFF. CDR3 nucleotides: TGTGCCAGCAGCTTGGCCGGGATAATCTCCTACAATGAGCAGTTCTTC.

V is TRBV7-6 and J is TRBJ1-4, with D hard to call. This CDR3 is built from 15 residues. Germline V gives CDR1 SGHVS, CDR2 FNYEAQ. Deletions cut 5 bases from V and 4 bases from J, with 14 bases between. CDR3 in amino acids: CASSRMAGHNEKLFF. Written as DNA, the CDR3 is TGTGCCAGCAGCCGAATGGCAGGTCATAATGAAAAACTGTTTTTT.

The rearrangement links TRBV19 to TRBJ1-2; a possible D gene is TRBD1 (6 bases). Germline assignment: CDR1 LNHDA and CDR2 SQIVND (reference sequence). V was shortened by 3 bases and J by 3 bases, with 11 bases between the two germline ends. The CDR3 consists of 14 residues. The CDR3 bases are TGTGCCAGTAGTATTGTCCCAGGGGACTATGGCTACACCTTC. Its translation is CASSIVPGDYGYTF.

This clone was counted a single time. V is TRBV7-2 and J is TRBJ2-2; D not resolved. V was cut by 5 bases and J by 7 bases, with 11 bases left in between. CDR1 is SGHTA and CDR2 is FQGNSA in the germline V gene. There are 13 residues in the CDR3. CDR3 region: CASSPWGNGELFF. The CDR3 region has the DNA TGTGCCAGCAGCCCCTGGGGTAACGGGGAGCTGTTTTTT.

The chain links TRBV6-5 to TRBJ2-3; 9 bases are shared with TRBD1. This CDR3 has 15 amino acids. The germline V gene has CDR1 MNHEY and CDR2 SVGAGI. Germline trimming cut 7 bases from V and 2 bases from J; bases unmatched to any gene: 7. The CDR3 is CASTTGQGLTDTQYF. The CDR3 nucleotides read TGTGCCAGCACGACGGGACAGGGCCTCACAGATACGCAGTATTTT.

V gene TRBV5-4 combines with J gene TRBJ2-4; TRBD1 aligns across 8 bases. The CDR3 has 15 amino acids. Germline V gene data show CDR1 as SGHNT and CDR2 as YYREEE (reference sequence). J was trimmed by 9 bases and V by 4 bases; bases with no gene match: 12. The CDR3 DNA is TGTGCCAGCAGCGACATCCTTGGACAGGGCGGCATTCAGTACTTC. It specifies CASSDILGQGGIQYF.